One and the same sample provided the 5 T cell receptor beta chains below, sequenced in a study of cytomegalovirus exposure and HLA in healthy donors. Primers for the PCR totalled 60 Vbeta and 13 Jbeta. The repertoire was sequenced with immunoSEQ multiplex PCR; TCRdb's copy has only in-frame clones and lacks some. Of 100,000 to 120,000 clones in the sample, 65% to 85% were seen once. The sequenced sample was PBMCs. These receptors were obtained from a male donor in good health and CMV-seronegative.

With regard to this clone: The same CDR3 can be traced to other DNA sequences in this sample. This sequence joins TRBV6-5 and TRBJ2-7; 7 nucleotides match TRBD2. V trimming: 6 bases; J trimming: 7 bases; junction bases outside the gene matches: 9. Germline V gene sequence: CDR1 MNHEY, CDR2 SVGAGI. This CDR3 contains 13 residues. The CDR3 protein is CASSPGGRGEQYF. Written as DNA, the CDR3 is TGTGCCAGCAGCCCGGGCGGGAGAGGGGAGCAGTACTTC.

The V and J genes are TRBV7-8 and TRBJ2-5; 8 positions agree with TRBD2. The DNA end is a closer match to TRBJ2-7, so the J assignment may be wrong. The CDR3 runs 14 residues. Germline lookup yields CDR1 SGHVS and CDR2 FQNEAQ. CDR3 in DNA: TGTGCCAGCAGCTCACTAGCGGCCACCTACGAGCAGTACTTC. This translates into CASSSLAATYEQYF.

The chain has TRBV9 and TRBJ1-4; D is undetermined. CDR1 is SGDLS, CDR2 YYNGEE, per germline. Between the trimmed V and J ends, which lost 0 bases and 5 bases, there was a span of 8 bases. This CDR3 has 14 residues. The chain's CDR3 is CASSVGVQNEKLFF. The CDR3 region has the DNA TGTGCCAGCAGCGTAGGGGTACAGAATGAAAAACTGTTTTTT.

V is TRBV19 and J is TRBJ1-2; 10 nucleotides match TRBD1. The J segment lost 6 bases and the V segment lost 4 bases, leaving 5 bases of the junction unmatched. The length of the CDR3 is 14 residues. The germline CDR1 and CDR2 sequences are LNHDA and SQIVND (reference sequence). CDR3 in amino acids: CASSRQGASDGYTF. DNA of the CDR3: TGTGCCAGTAGTAGACAGGGGGCATCGGATGGCTACACCTTC.

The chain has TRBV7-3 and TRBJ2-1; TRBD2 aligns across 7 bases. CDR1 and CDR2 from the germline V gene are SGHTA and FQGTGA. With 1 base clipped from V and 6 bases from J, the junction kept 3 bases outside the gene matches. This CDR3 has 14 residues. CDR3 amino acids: CASSLMLAANEQFF. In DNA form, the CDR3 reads TGTGCCAGCAGCTTAATGCTAGCGGCCAATGAGCAGTTCTTC.